Below, 16 T cell receptor beta chains from the same sample are listed, as sequenced in a study of cytomegalovirus exposure and HLA in healthy donors. This table comes from immunoSEQ multiplex PCR, and its TCRdb copy is limited to in-frame clones, with some not included. Of hundreds of thousands of clones detected, just over 85% appear once; the ten largest clones hold 0.83%. Sequencing input: PBMCs. These TCRs come from a woman in her late teens or twenties in good health and CMV-seronegative.

The chain carries TRBV5-6 and TRBJ1-4; D unresolved. Germline CDR1 SGHDT, CDR2 YYEEEE. The CDR3 runs to 14 residues. The V end lost 0 bases, the J end lost 6 bases, and 9 bases lay between the germline ends. The CDR3 protein is CASSLAGNDEKLFF. CDR3 DNA sequence: TGTGCCAGCAGCTTGGCGGGGAATGATGAAAAACTGTTTTTT.

This clone was seen just once. The V gene is TRBV9, the J gene TRBJ1-6; D perhaps matches TRBD1 (6 bases). Germline loops: CDR1 SGDLS, CDR2 YYNGEE. V lost 4 bases, J lost 7 bases, and 15 bases lay in between. This CDR3 is 15 amino acids long. The CDR3, as DNA: TGTGCCAGCAGCTATTCCACAGGGCAGAATTCACCCCTCCACTTT. Amino acid sequence: CASSYSTGQNSPLHF.

The chain has TRBV4-1 and TRBJ2-7; D uncertain. The CDR3 spans 12 residues. V was trimmed by 3 bases and J by 4 bases, leaving 7 bases between them. Per germline, CDR1 MGHRA and CDR2 YSYEKL. CDR3 in DNA: TGCGCCAGCAGCCAGGTCGGGTACGAGCAGTACTTC. Its protein product is CASSQVGYEQYF.

V and J are TRBV7-8 and TRBJ2-7; 9 positions agree with TRBD1. The ends lost 4 bases at V and 3 bases at J; junction bases unmatched: 10. This CDR3 contains 16 residues. Germline V lookup: CDR1 SGHVS, CDR2 FQNEAQ. The CDR3 DNA sequence: TGTGCCAGCAGCTCAGAGGGCGGACAGGGGCACTACGAGCAGTACTTC. Its protein product is CASSSEGGQGHYEQYF.

The V and J genes are TRBV28 and TRBJ2-3, with TRBD2 identical over 11 bases. Per germline, CDR1 MDHEN and CDR2 SYDVKM. The CDR3 is made up of 15 amino acids. Trimming at V came to 4 bases and at J to 7 bases, leaving 7 bases not matched to a gene. DNA for the CDR3: TGTGCCAGCAGTTCCGGGACTAGCGGAACGTATACGCAGTATTTT. It specifies CASSSGTSGTYTQYF.

V usage is TRBV10-3 and J usage is TRBJ2-1; 10 bases map to TRBD2. The CDR3 spans 16 residues. Germline V gives CDR1 ENHRY, CDR2 SYGVKD. The junction had 11 bases not matched to a gene; V was cut back by 4 bases and J by 8 bases. The DNA for the CDR3 is TGTGCCATCAGTGCACCGGGACTAGCGAAACGGGATGAGCAGTTCTTC. Protein: CAISAPGLAKRDEQFF.

This clone was seen only a few times. This rearrangement joins TRBV6-4 to TRBJ2-2, with 8 bases identical to TRBD2. The V gene end was trimmed by 0 bases and the J gene end by 0 bases; junction bases not matched to a gene: 3. CDR3 length: 17 residues. Germline V gives CDR1 MRHNA, CDR2 SNTAGT. The CDR3 here is CASSDSYSGTNTGELFF. The CDR3 nucleotides read TGTGCCAGCAGTGACTCGTATAGCGGGACGAACACCGGGGAGCTGTTTTTT.

The chain is built from TRBV18 and TRBJ2-2, with a weak D call TRBD1 (6 bases). Germline V CDR1 and CDR2: KGHSH, LQKENI. The V end was cut by 3 bases, the J end by 0 bases, with 11 bases between. The length of the CDR3 is 16 residues. DNA for the CDR3: TGTGCCAGCTCACCCCTAGGGGGTTCGAACACCGGGGAGCTGTTTTTT. This codes for CASSPLGGSNTGELFF. The complete variable domain, with remaining parts taken from reference TRBV18 and TRBJ2-2, reads NAGVMQNPRHLVRRRGQEARLRCSPMKGHSHVYWYRQLPEEGLKFMVYLQKENIIDESGMPKERFSAEFPKEGPSILRIQQVVRGDSAAYFCASSPLGGSNTGELFFGEGSRLTVL.

This clone was seen just once. The rearrangement links TRBV19 to TRBJ2-1, with TRBD2 matching over 11 bases. Looked up from germline, CDR1 is LNHDA and CDR2 is SQIVND (reference sequence). Unmatched junction bases numbered 8, after V lost 5 bases and J lost 8 bases. CDR3 size: 15 residues. This chain's CDR3 is CASSETSGKKDEQFF. For the CDR3, the DNA is TGTGCCAGTAGTGAGACTAGCGGGAAAAAAGATGAGCAGTTCTTC.

J is TRBJ2-2 and V is TRBV11-3, with 11 positions matching TRBD1. J gave up 5 bases and V 5 bases, and 4 bases lay outside the gene matches. The CDR3 runs 15 residues. The germline V gene has CDR1 SGHNT and CDR2 YENEEA. CDR3 DNA: TGTGCCAGCAGCGCAGGACAGGGGGCGACCGGGGAGCTGTTTTTT. It codes for CASSAGQGATGELFF.

This chain links TRBV28 with TRBJ2-7, with TRBD2 matching over 12 bases. Germline CDR1 and CDR2: MDHEN and SYDVKM. V was pared by 8 bases and J by 6 bases, with 14 bases of the junction left unmatched. This CDR3 spans 16 amino acids. CDR3 in amino acids: CASATTTSGRLFEQYF. As DNA, the CDR3 is TGTGCCAGCGCGACTACAACTAGCGGGAGGTTGTTCGAGCAGTACTTC.

The rearrangement uses TRBV5-1 and TRBJ1-3, with a tentative D call TRBD1 (5 bases). CDR1 and CDR2 (germline): SGHRS, YFSETQ. The CDR3 contains 17 residues. The V gene lost 4 bases and the J gene lost 0 bases, with 17 bases spanning the gap. The CDR3 loop reads CASSNTISGGSGNTIYF. CDR3 in DNA: TGCGCCAGCAGCAATACAATCTCCGGGGGCTCTGGAAACACCATATATTTT.

This chain connects TRBV6-4 to TRBJ2-3, with 11 bases that match TRBD2. The germline CDR1 and CDR2 sequences are MRHNA and SNTAGT. The CDR3 has 17 amino acids. With V trimmed by 4 bases and J by 2 bases, 8 bases remained unmatched. The CDR3 coding sequence is TGTGCCAGCAGTGCCCAGGGTAGCGGGGGGGCCACAGATACGCAGTATTTT. Protein: CASSAQGSGGATDTQYF.

The rearrangement uses TRBV7-9 and TRBJ2-5; maybe TRBD2 (6 bases). This CDR3 contains 16 residues. Germline CDR1 and CDR2: SEHNR and FQNEAQ (reference sequence). With 5 bases removed from V and 3 bases from J, the gap between germline ends came to 19 bases. CDR3 DNA sequence: TGTGCCAGCAGCGACGGAGGCGGACTATTAGAAGAGACCCAGTACTTC. This translates into CASSDGGGLLEETQYF.

The rearrangement joins TRBV4-1 to TRBJ2-3, with D possibly matching TRBD2 (6 bases). CDR3 length: 14 amino acids. Germline assignment: CDR1 MGHRA and CDR2 YSYEKL. Trimming removed 5 bases from V and 3 bases from J, with 12 bases in between. The CDR3 DNA is TGCGCCAGCAGCGCTCAGGAGGGGACAGATACGCAGTATTTT. Translated: CASSAQEGTDTQYF.

As for this clone: The sample carries other DNA sequences with the same CDR3. The genes are TRBV5-1 and TRBJ2-1; TRBD2 aligns across 11 bases. CDR3 length: 15 amino acids. CDR1 and CDR2 (germline): SGHRS, YFSETQ. V gave up 2 bases and J gave up 6 bases; unmatched junction bases: 4. CDR3 sequence: CASSFTSGGGNEQFF. The CDR3 nucleotides are TGCGCCAGCAGCTTTACTAGCGGGGGTGGCAATGAGCAGTTCTTC. The whole variable domain, filled in from reference TRBV5-1 and TRBJ2-1, reads KAGVTQTPRYLIKTRGQQVTLSCSPISGHRSVSWYQQTPGQGLQFLFEYFSETQRNKGNFPGRFSGRQFSNSRSEMNVSTLELGDSALYLCASSFTSGGGNEQFFGPGTRLTVL.